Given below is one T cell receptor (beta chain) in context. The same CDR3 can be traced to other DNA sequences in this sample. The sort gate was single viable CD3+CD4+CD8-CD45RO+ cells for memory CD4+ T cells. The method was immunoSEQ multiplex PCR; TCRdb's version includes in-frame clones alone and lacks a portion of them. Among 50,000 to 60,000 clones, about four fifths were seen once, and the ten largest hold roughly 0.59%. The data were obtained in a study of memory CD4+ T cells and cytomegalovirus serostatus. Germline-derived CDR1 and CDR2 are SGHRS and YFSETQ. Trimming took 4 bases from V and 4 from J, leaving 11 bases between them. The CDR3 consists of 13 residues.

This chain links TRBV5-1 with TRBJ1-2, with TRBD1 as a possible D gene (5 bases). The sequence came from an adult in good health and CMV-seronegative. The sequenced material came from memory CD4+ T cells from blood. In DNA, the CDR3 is TGCGCCAGCAGCCCGGGGCGGAGCTATGGCTACACCTTC. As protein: CASSPGRSYGYTF.